Each of the 20 T cell receptor beta chains below was sequenced from the same sample in a study of CD8 T cells in Susac syndrome. When the RNA was reverse transcribed, random hexamers were used with an input of about 0.5 to 1 ug. MiXCR, run by TCRdb on the immunoSEQ multiplex PCR reads, gives a single entry per CDR3 protein. Here the sample spans some 130,000 distinct CDR3 sequences, approximately 95% being singletons. The sequenced material came from CD8+ T cells from PBMCs. The receptor set was obtained from a human donor with Susac syndrome.

J is TRBJ1-1 and V is TRBV7-3, with D perhaps TRBD1 (5 bases). CDR1 and CDR2 from the germline V gene are SGHTA and FQGTGA. Trimming took 2 bases from V and 5 from J, leaving 15 bases between them. This CDR3 is 15 amino acids long. CDR3 coding DNA: TGTGCCAGCAGCTTATCGGGGCCCGGGGTGACTGAAGCTTTCTTT. This sequence encodes CASSLSGPGVTEAFF. The full variable domain, rest sourced from reference TRBV7-3 and TRBJ1-1, is GAGVSQTPSNKVTEKGKYVELRCDPISGHTALYWYRQSLGQGPEFLIYFQGTGAADDSGLPNDRFFAVRPEGSVSTLKIQRTERGDSAVYLCASSLSGPGVTEAFFGQGTRLTVV.

The chain joins TRBV9 to TRBJ2-5, with TRBD2 as a possible D gene (5 bases). Germline CDR1 reads SGDLS; CDR2 reads YYNGEE. The CDR3 loop spans 15 amino acids. V lost 3 bases and J lost 2, with 14 bases in between. CDR3 nucleotide sequence: TGTGCCAGCAGCGGAGAAATGGAGCGGCAAGAGACCCAGTACTTC. It yields the protein CASSGEMERQETQYF.

The V gene is TRBV7-4, the J gene TRBJ1-1, with 9 bases fitting TRBD1. CDR1 is SGHVT, CDR2 SQSDAQ, per germline. V lost 3 bases, J lost 0 bases, and 5 bases stayed unmatched. CDR3 length: 16 amino acids. CDR3 nucleotides: TGTGCCAGCAGCTTCGGACAGGGGAACATGAACACTGAAGCTTTCTTT. It is translated as CASSFGQGNMNTEAFF.

V is TRBV9 and J is TRBJ1-2; D is unresolved. This CDR3 has 16 residues. Germline assignment: CDR1 SGDLS and CDR2 YYNGEE. Between the trimmed V and J ends, which lost 3 bases and 3 bases, there was a span of 18 bases. CDR3 DNA sequence: TGTGCCAGCAGCGAGCCCCCACTTAGGGAGGACTATGGCTACACCTTC. Translating gives CASSEPPLREDYGYTF.

The chain carries TRBV29-1 and TRBJ2-1; D is ambiguous. From germline, CDR1 is SQVTM and CDR2 ANQGSEA. This CDR3 is built from 18 residues. Between the trimmed V and J ends, which lost 1 base and 4 bases, there was a span of 23 bases. Here the CDR3 reads CSVEGAGSIGYLYNEQFF. The CDR3 DNA follows: TGCAGCGTTGAAGGGGCCGGATCTATAGGTTACCTTTACAATGAGCAGTTCTTC.

This clonotype was found once. The chain couples TRBV12-3 or TRBV12-4 to TRBJ1-1, with TRBD1 matching over 7 bases. Trimming took 4 bases from V and 2 from J; bases not matched to a gene: 4. The CDR3 is made up of 14 amino acids. CDR3 bases: TGTGCCAGCAGTTCCCGGGACAGAAACACTGAAGCTTTCTTT. Translating gives CASSSRDRNTEAFF.

The rearrangement joins TRBV7-9 to TRBJ2-1; the D call may be TRBD1 or TRBD2 (5 bases each). Germline assignment: CDR1 SEHNR and CDR2 FQNEAQ (reference sequence). The length of the CDR3 is 16 residues. Trimming left V 4 bases short and J 0 bases short, with 13 bases between. CDR3 sequence: CASSWGSGTSYNEQFF. CDR3 in DNA: TGTGCCAGCAGCTGGGGCAGCGGCACCTCCTACAATGAGCAGTTCTTC.

This chain connects TRBV15 to TRBJ2-3, with unresolved D. Trimming took off 9 bases at V and 3 bases at J, with 19 bases between the two ends. This CDR3 has 15 amino acids. Per germline, CDR1 LNHNV and CDR2 YYDKDF (reference sequence). DNA for the CDR3: TGTGCCACTAAGTTGAGTCTGCCCCGGACAGATACGCAGTATTTT. It yields the protein CATKLSLPRTDTQYF.

J is TRBJ2-1 and V is TRBV4-1; perhaps TRBD1 as D (6 bases). Germline loops: CDR1 MGHRA, CDR2 YSYEKL. The length of the CDR3 is 13 residues. V gave up 0 bases and J gave up 9 bases, with 9 bases separating them. The CDR3 here is CASSQDLGGEQFF. CDR3 DNA: TGCGCCAGCAGCCAAGATTTAGGGGGTGAGCAGTTCTTC.

The chain recombines TRBV14 with TRBJ2-3, with D maybe TRBD2 (5 bases). This CDR3 comprises 11 residues. V lost 8 bases and J lost 7, with 10 bases in between. In germline, CDR1 is SGHDN, CDR2 FVKESK. The CDR3 loop is CASGSSNTQYF. The CDR3 DNA reads TGTGCCAGCGGGAGCTCGAATACGCAGTATTTT.

The chain employs TRBV7-9 and TRBJ2-7; D ambiguous. This CDR3 spans 14 amino acids. The germline CDR1 and CDR2 sequences are SEHNR and FQNEAQ (reference sequence). V lost 7 bases to trimming and J lost 1 base, with 14 bases between them. CDR3 bases: TGTGCCAGCACCTCCCCGCTAGTGTCCTACGAGCAGTACTTC. It translates to CASTSPLVSYEQYF. Full variable domain (outside the CDR3, taken from reference TRBV7-9 and TRBJ2-7): DTGVSQNPRHKITKRGQNVTFRCDPISEHNRLYWYRQTLGQGPEFLTYFQNEAQLEKSRLLSDRFSAERPKGSFSTLEIQRTEQGDSAMYLCASTSPLVSYEQYFGPGTRLTVT.

The V gene is TRBV10-2, the J gene TRBJ1-1; D not resolved. Germline V gene lookup returns CDR1 WSHSY and CDR2 SAAADI. The CDR3 runs 11 residues. Trimming took 4 bases from V and 9 from J, leaving 9 bases between them. Here the CDR3 reads CASSAANKAFF. The CDR3 DNA sequence: TGCGCCAGCAGTGCTGCAAATAAAGCTTTCTTT.

The chain is built from TRBV27 and TRBJ2-1; D is undetermined. Germline V gives CDR1 MNHEY, CDR2 SMNVEV (reference sequence). V lost 5 bases and J 5 bases, leaving 13 bases between the germline ends. This CDR3 is built from 14 residues. The CDR3 is CASSPTPIDNEQFF. The DNA of the CDR3 is TGTGCCAGCAGTCCCACCCCTATTGACAATGAGCAGTTCTTC.

J is TRBJ1-2 and V is TRBV14, with a weak D call TRBD1 (6 bases). This CDR3 contains 14 residues. Trimming took 0 bases from V and 8 from J, leaving 13 bases between them. CDR1 is SGHDN and CDR2 is FVKESK in the germline V gene. The CDR3 region is CASSQEGTTRGYTF. The CDR3 nucleotides are TGTGCCAGCAGCCAAGAAGGGACAACCCGCGGCTACACCTTC.

The chain links TRBV7-8 to TRBJ2-7; D not resolved. Germline V gene lookup returns CDR1 SGHVS and CDR2 FQNEAQ. The CDR3 totals 15 residues. The ends were cut back, 3 bases at V and 2 bases at J, with 14 bases in the middle. The CDR3, as DNA: TGTGCCAGCAGCTTCACCCCAGACGGCGCCTACGAGCAGTACTTC. This encodes CASSFTPDGAYEQYF.

The gene calls are TRBV5-1 and TRBJ2-6; D call uncertain. CDR1 and CDR2 from the germline V gene are SGHRS and YFSETQ. The CDR3 runs to 18 residues. V lost 4 bases to trimming and J lost 0 bases, with 17 bases between them. For the CDR3, the DNA is TGCGCCAGCAGCCCAAGAGAGAGCGTCAGCTCTGGGGCCAACGTCCTGACTTTC. Its protein is CASSPRESVSSGANVLTF.

This rearrangement joins TRBV5-6 to TRBJ2-1; possible D gene TRBD2, 5 bases. In germline, CDR1 is SGHDT, CDR2 YYEEEE. V gave up 7 bases and J gave up 8 bases, with 19 bases separating them. The CDR3 has 14 amino acids. CDR3 coding DNA: TGTGCCAGCTCTAGGACTGTACCCTTGGATGAGCAGTTCTTC. It codes for CASSRTVPLDEQFF.

The chain has TRBV28 and TRBJ1-1; D might be TRBD1 (6 bases). CDR1 is MDHEN and CDR2 is SYDVKM in the germline V gene. CDR3 length: 14 residues. V lost 5 bases to trimming and J lost 3 bases, with 13 bases between them. The CDR3 reads CASSPRRGDTEAFF. CDR3 bases: TGTGCCAGCAGTCCCCGGAGGGGGGACACTGAAGCTTTCTTT.

The V gene is TRBV28, the J gene TRBJ2-7; TRBD1 might be the D (6 bases). V was clipped by 7 bases and J by 6 bases, with 16 bases between them. Per germline, CDR1 MDHEN and CDR2 SYDVKM. This CDR3 has 13 amino acids. The CDR3 bases are TGTGCCAGCACCCCCATGGGGGCTCGCGAGCAGTACTTC. Its translation: CASTPMGAREQYF.

The chain joins TRBV9 to TRBJ2-2; no firm D call. Germline V CDR1 and CDR2: SGDLS, YYNGEE. V was pared by 3 bases and J by 3 bases, with 3 bases between. There are 12 residues in the CDR3. CDR3 nucleotide sequence: TGTGCCAGCAGCGGGTACACCGGGGAGCTGTTTTTT. Encoded protein: CASSGYTGELFF.